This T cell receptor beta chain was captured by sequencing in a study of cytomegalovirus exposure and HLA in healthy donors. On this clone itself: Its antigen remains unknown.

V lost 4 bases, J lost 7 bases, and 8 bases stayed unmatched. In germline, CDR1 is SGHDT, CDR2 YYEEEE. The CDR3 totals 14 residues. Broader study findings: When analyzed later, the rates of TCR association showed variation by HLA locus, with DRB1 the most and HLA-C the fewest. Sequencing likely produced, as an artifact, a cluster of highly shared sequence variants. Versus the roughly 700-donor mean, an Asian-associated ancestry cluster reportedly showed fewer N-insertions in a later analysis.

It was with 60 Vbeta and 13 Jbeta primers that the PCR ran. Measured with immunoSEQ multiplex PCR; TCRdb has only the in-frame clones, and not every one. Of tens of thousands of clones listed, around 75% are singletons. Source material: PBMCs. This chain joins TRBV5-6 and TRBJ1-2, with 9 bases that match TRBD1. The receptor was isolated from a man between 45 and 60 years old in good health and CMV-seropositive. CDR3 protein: CASSPGTGYRGYTF. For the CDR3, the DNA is TGTGCCAGCAGCCCCGGGACAGGGTATCGTGGCTACACCTTC.